The 30 T cell receptor beta chains presented below share a single source sample, sequenced in a study of cytomegalovirus exposure and HLA in healthy donors. The PCR was carried out with 60 Vbeta primers and 13 Jbeta primers. The data were produced by immunoSEQ multiplex PCR, yet TCRdb's version contains in-frame clones alone and is incomplete. This table holds some 180,000 clones, 65% to 85% found once. Sequencing was carried out using PBMCs. Receptor source: a woman aged 25 to 39 in good health and CMV-seronegative.

The rearrangement links TRBV5-1 to TRBJ2-3; D is ambiguous. CDR1 is SGHRS, CDR2 YFSETQ, per germline. Trimming stripped 4 bases from V and 0 bases from J, with 15 bases between. This CDR3 spans 16 amino acids. This CDR3 is CASSDTANPSTDTQYF. The CDR3, as DNA: TGCGCCAGCAGCGATACTGCAAATCCTAGCACAGATACGCAGTATTTT.

The CDR3 loop reads CASSQTSPGGETQYF. The CDR3 nucleotides read TGTGCCAGCAGCCAGACTAGCCCGGGTGGGGAGACCCAGTACTTC. The rearrangement joins TRBV4-2 to TRBJ2-5; 7 bases agree with TRBD2. Losses at the gene ends were 3 bases for V and 5 bases for J; bases not matched to a gene: 9. This CDR3 has 15 amino acids. Germline V gene sequence: CDR1 LGHNA, CDR2 YNFKEQ.

The rearrangement links TRBV25-1 to TRBJ1-1, with D possibly being TRBD1 (6 bases). This CDR3 is 14 amino acids long. Germline loops: CDR1 MGHDK, CDR2 SYGVNS. Trimming left V 9 bases short and J 1 base short, with 15 bases between. The CDR3 coding sequence is TGTGCCAGAGCTGCTTCGACAGGGAACACTGAAGCTTTCTTT. It is translated as CARAASTGNTEAFF.

The J gene is TRBJ1-4, the V gene TRBV18; D call uncertain. Trimming left V 1 base short and J 10 bases short, with 10 bases between. Germline V gene lookup returns CDR1 KGHSH and CDR2 LQKENI. This CDR3 spans 13 amino acids. The CDR3 loop reads CASSPRRESKLFF. CDR3 bases: TGTGCCAGCTCACCACGCCGGGAGTCAAAACTGTTTTTT.

As to this clone: The CDR3 does not end in the conserved phenylalanine or tryptophan, so this is likely a read error. This chain uses TRBV25-1 with TRBJ1-4, with D unresolved. This CDR3 has 18 residues. The V gene's germline CDR1 is MGHDK and CDR2 SYGVNS. Trimming removed 2 bases from V and 5 bases from J, with 21 bases in between. In DNA, the CDR3 is TGTGCCAGCAGTGAAGGTCAAGGCACCCTCAGAGGAAATGAAAAACTGTTTCTT. Amino acid sequence: CASSEGQGTLRGNEKLFL.

The CDR3 coding sequence is TGTGCCAGCAGCCAGGGGATATCCTCCTACGAGCAGTACTTC. This gives the protein CASSQGISSYEQYF. This chain connects TRBV11-3 to TRBJ2-7; tentative D call: TRBD1 (6 bases). The germline V gene has CDR1 SGHNT and CDR2 YENEEA. The germline V and J ends were trimmed by 5 bases and 0 bases, with 11 bases remaining between them. This CDR3 is 14 amino acids long.

V gene TRBV27 combines with J gene TRBJ1-1; D is possibly TRBD1 (5 bases). From germline, CDR1 is MNHEY and CDR2 SMNVEV (reference sequence). This CDR3 has 15 residues. The V end lost 2 bases, the J end lost 1 base, and 11 bases lay between the germline ends. The chain's CDR3 is CASSLRGGPNTEAFF. The CDR3, as DNA: TGTGCCAGCAGTTTAAGGGGTGGTCCGAACACTGAAGCTTTCTTT.

The chain links TRBV9 to TRBJ2-2; 9 bases map to TRBD2. CDR3 length: 15 residues. The V gene's germline CDR1 is SGDLS and CDR2 YYNGEE. The V segment lost 6 bases and the J segment 7 bases; nucleotides outside the gene matches: 10. CDR3 in amino acids: CASTQRVAGDGELFF. The DNA of the CDR3 is TGTGCCAGCACCCAGCGGGTAGCGGGGGACGGGGAGCTGTTTTTT.

The chain couples TRBV2 to TRBJ2-2; 11 nucleotides line up with TRBD2. Unmatched junction bases numbered 6, after V lost 8 bases and J lost 1 base. Germline CDR1 SNHLY, CDR2 FYNNEI. The CDR3 is 16 residues long. This CDR3 is CASHPGTSGNTGELFF. The CDR3 DNA sequence: TGTGCCAGCCACCCCGGGACTAGCGGGAACACCGGGGAGCTGTTTTTT.

This sequence joins TRBV15 and TRBJ2-5; TRBD2 matches 7 bases. Per the germline V gene, CDR1 is LNHNV and CDR2 is YYDKDF (reference sequence). The CDR3 length is 14 residues. Trimming cost V 8 bases and J 0 bases; bases outside gene matches: 6. In DNA form, the CDR3 reads TGTGCCACCGGCCCTGGGGGGGACCAAGAGACCCAGTACTTC. It codes for CATGPGGDQETQYF.

This chain uses TRBV6-5 with TRBJ1-2; the D gene is possibly TRBD1 (5 bases). The germline CDR1 and CDR2 sequences are MNHEY and SVGAGI. The CDR3 runs to 14 residues. Trimming took 2 bases from V and 3 from J, leaving 10 bases between them. This chain's CDR3 is CASSYGAGYYGYTF. The CDR3 DNA is TGTGCCAGCAGTTACGGGGCAGGGTACTATGGCTACACCTTC.

The V gene is TRBV9, the J gene TRBJ2-1; unclear D gene. Trimming shortened V by 4 bases and J by 8 bases, and 19 bases separated the two germline ends. This CDR3 has 15 amino acids. From germline, CDR1 is SGDLS and CDR2 YYNGEE. The CDR3 sequence: CASSPQAQFGHEQFF. CDR3 bases: TGTGCCAGCAGCCCCCAGGCCCAGTTTGGGCATGAGCAGTTCTTC.

The CDR3 region is CASSPRLAGGLSTDTQYF. The CDR3, as DNA: TGTGCCAGCAGCCCCAGACTAGCGGGGGGACTGAGCACAGATACGCAGTATTTT. The rearrangement uses TRBV5-4 and TRBJ2-3, with 13 nucleotides matching TRBD2. The V gene end was trimmed by 4 bases and the J gene end by 0 bases; junction bases not matched to a gene: 8. The CDR3 is made up of 18 amino acids. Germline CDR1 SGHNT, CDR2 YYREEE (reference sequence).

As regards this clone: The sample contains more than one DNA sequence encoding this CDR3. The gene calls are TRBV5-1 and TRBJ2-7; TRBD1 matches at 8 bases. The CDR3 loop spans 14 amino acids. From germline, CDR1 is SGHRS and CDR2 YFSETQ. V dropped 4 bases and J dropped 1; count of bases not matched to a gene: 4. DNA for the CDR3: TGCGCCAGCAGCCTCGGACAGGGTTCCTACGAGCAGTACTTC. It codes for CASSLGQGSYEQYF.

The chain recombines TRBV4-1 with TRBJ1-2; 7 bases are a match to TRBD1. The CDR3 runs 16 residues. V lost 2 bases and J lost 6; bases outside the gene matches: 12. Looked up from germline, CDR1 is MGHRA and CDR2 is YSYEKL. The CDR3 sequence is CASSQPLQGRKNGYTF. DNA for the CDR3: TGCGCCAGCAGCCAACCCCTACAGGGGAGAAAGAATGGCTACACCTTC.

The chain uses TRBV11-1 and TRBJ2-5, with D uncertain. The V gene lost 6 bases and the J gene lost 2 bases, with 13 bases spanning the gap. The CDR3 totals 14 residues. Germline loops: CDR1 SGHAT, CDR2 FQDESV (reference sequence). The CDR3 DNA sequence: TGTGCCAGCAGTCTAGAATCAGCTCAAGAGACCCAGTACTTC. This encodes CASSLESAQETQYF.

A word on this clone: Within the sample, other DNA sequences also encode this same CDR3. This chain links TRBV9 with TRBJ1-1, with a weak D call TRBD1 (5 bases). The V gene's germline CDR1 is SGDLS and CDR2 YYNGEE. The germline V and J ends were trimmed by 1 base and 1 base, with 8 bases remaining between them. The CDR3 length is 14 residues. The CDR3 here is CASSVTGWNTEAFF. The DNA of the CDR3 is TGTGCCAGCAGCGTAACAGGTTGGAACACTGAAGCTTTCTTT.

This rearrangement joins TRBV2 to TRBJ2-7; maybe TRBD1 (5 bases). V lost 3 bases and J 5 bases, leaving 8 bases between the germline ends. The CDR3 has 12 residues. CDR1 SNHLY and CDR2 FYNNEI come from the germline V gene. In nucleotides, the CDR3 is TGTGCCAGCAGTGAGACAGCTCACGAGCAGTACTTC. It translates to CASSETAHEQYF.

This clone was seen just once. The CDR3 is CASSSARGALRNQPQHF. The CDR3 DNA sequence: TGTGCCAGCAGTTCTGCCAGGGGAGCTTTAAGAAATCAGCCCCAGCATTTT. The genes are TRBV28 and TRBJ1-5, with D possibly matching TRBD1 (6 bases). Germline CDR1 and CDR2: MDHEN and SYDVKM. The CDR3 consists of 17 residues. V lost 4 bases, J lost 4 bases, and 20 bases lay in between.

The V and J genes are TRBV27 and TRBJ2-5; weak D call: TRBD1 (5 bases). Germline-derived CDR1 and CDR2 are MNHEY and SMNVEV (reference sequence). This CDR3 has 16 amino acids. The V end lost 4 bases, the J end lost 0 bases, and 15 bases lay between the germline ends. DNA for the CDR3: TGTGCCAGCAGTTATTCAGGGCGGACGTACCAAGAGACCCAGTACTTC. It yields the protein CASSYSGRTYQETQYF.

The gene calls are TRBV7-8 and TRBJ1-2, with 9 bases matching TRBD1. The germline V gene has CDR1 SGHVS and CDR2 FQNEAQ. Trimming at V came to 5 bases and at J to 8 bases, leaving 9 bases not matched to a gene. The CDR3 totals 14 residues. CDR3 nucleotides: TGTGCCAGCAGCCAACAGGGGGCTTATGGAGGCTACACCTTC. It specifies CASSQQGAYGGYTF.

The chain has TRBV4-1 and TRBJ2-5; D remains unclear. The tail of the sequence fits TRBJ2-7 better, so the J call may be wrong. The CDR3 consists of 13 residues. Germline loops: CDR1 MGHRA, CDR2 YSYEKL. CDR3 DNA sequence: TGCGCCAGCAGCCAAGTAGTTCTCTACGAGCAGTACTTC. Amino acids: CASSQVVLYEQYF.

In this sample, this clone turned up a few times. The genes are TRBV6-5 and TRBJ1-1, with a possible D match to TRBD1 (5 bases). V dropped 7 bases and J dropped 8 bases, with 14 bases sitting between them. Germline V CDR1 and CDR2: MNHEY, SVGAGI. The CDR3 is 12 amino acids. Here the CDR3 DNA reads TGTGCCAGCACCCGACCAGGGAGGGAAGCTTTCTTT. Amino acid sequence: CASTRPGREAFF.

This sequence joins TRBV15 and TRBJ2-1, with D unclear. With 0 bases removed from V and 0 bases from J, the gap between germline ends came to 6 bases. CDR1 is LNHNV, CDR2 YYDKDF, per germline (reference sequence). The CDR3 consists of 15 residues. CDR3 amino acids: CATSRDLSSYNEQFF. CDR3 DNA: TGTGCCACCAGCAGAGATCTGAGCTCCTACAATGAGCAGTTCTTC.

This clone came up once. The CDR3 here is CAISESVFTGSLNQPQHF. The CDR3 bases are TGTGCCATCAGTGAGTCGGTTTTTACAGGGTCCCTAAATCAGCCCCAGCATTTT. This chain connects TRBV10-3 to TRBJ1-5; perhaps TRBD1 as D (6 bases). CDR3 length equals 18 residues. CDR1 and CDR2 from the germline V gene are ENHRY and SYGVKD. V was pared by 0 bases and J by 4 bases, with 19 bases between.

This chain connects TRBV11-3 to TRBJ1-1, with 7 nucleotides matching TRBD1. V was clipped by 5 bases and J by 4 bases; unmatched bases: 4. Germline loops: CDR1 SGHNT, CDR2 YENEEA. The CDR3 is made up of 13 amino acids. The CDR3 sequence: CASSRQGGTEAFF. The DNA of the CDR3 is TGTGCCAGCAGCAGACAGGGTGGCACTGAAGCTTTCTTT.

V is TRBV5-6 and J is TRBJ2-5, with 12 bases aligning to TRBD2. Germline CDR1 reads SGHDT; CDR2 reads YYEEEE. This CDR3 is built from 17 residues. Trimming took 3 bases from V and 4 from J; bases not matched to a gene: 10. The CDR3, as DNA: TGTGCCAGCAGCTGGCGAAAACTAGCGGGGGGTCGAGAGACCCAGTACTTC. This sequence encodes CASSWRKLAGGRETQYF. The complete variable domain, with remaining parts taken from reference TRBV5-6 and TRBJ2-5, reads DAGVTQSPTHLIKTRGQQVTLRCSPKSGHDTVSWYQQALGQGPQFIFQYYEEEERQRGNFPDRFSGHQFPNYSSELNVNALLLGDSALYLCASSWRKLAGGRETQYFGPGTRLLVL.

The J gene is TRBJ2-3, the V gene TRBV29-1, with 7 bases lining up with TRBD2. The CDR3 runs 12 residues. CDR1 is SQVTM, CDR2 ANQGSEA, per germline. V shed 7 bases, J shed 0 bases, and the junction held 1 base outside the gene matches. As DNA, the CDR3 is TGCAGCGCTAGCGGTAGCACAGATACGCAGTATTTT. Residues: CSASGSTDTQYF.

With regard to this clone: One end of the junction does not line up with germline, which may come from a read error. The rearrangement links TRBV5-4 to TRBJ2-5; TRBD2 matches at 10 bases. There are 18 residues in the CDR3. The V gene's germline CDR1 is SGHNT and CDR2 YYREEE (reference sequence). CDR3 loop: CANSFFAPTSGSQETQYF. Here the CDR3 DNA reads TGTGCCAACAGCTTTTTCGCACCGACTAGCGGGTCGCAAGAGACCCAGTACTTC.

The rearrangement joins TRBV5-4 to TRBJ2-7; the D gene is possibly TRBD1 (5 bases). V dropped 1 base and J dropped 1 base, with 6 bases sitting between them. The CDR3 spans 13 residues. Germline values: CDR1 SGHNT, CDR2 YYREEE (reference sequence). The CDR3 DNA sequence: TGTGCCAGCAGCTTGAGGGGATCCTACGAGCAGTACTTC. This sequence encodes CASSLRGSYEQYF. The variable domain in full, completed from reference TRBV5-4 and TRBJ2-7, reads ETGVTQSPTHLIKTRGQQVTLRCSSQSGHNTVSWYQQALGQGPQFIFQYYREEENGRGNFPPRFSGLQFPNYSSELNVNALELDDSALYLCASSLRGSYEQYFGPGTRLTVT.